Sequencing of this T cell receptor beta chain was carried out in a study of OX40 agonist ivuxolimab in advanced cancers. This clone was counted only a few times. At the DNA level, this CDR3 is encoded by other sequences in the same sample as well. Clones were sequenced by immunoSEQ multiplex PCR, and TCRdb holds only the in-frame ones, with some missing. This sample has about 78,000 clones; under 90% occur once, and the top ten carry about 0.44%. Germline V gene data show CDR1 as SNHLY and CDR2 as FYNNEI. V shed 1 base and J shed 4 bases, with 8 bases lying between them. This CDR3 comprises 14 residues.

This clonotype originated in an adult with an advanced solid tumor such as melanoma, head and neck, liver or kidney cancer. The rearrangement uses TRBV2 and TRBJ1-5; D unclear. The specimen was CD4+ or CD8+ T cells sorted from blood, collected in a trial of the OX40 agonist ivuxolimab. CDR3 loop: CASSEERVNQPQHF. The CDR3 DNA reads TGTGCCAGCAGTGAAGAGAGGGTAAATCAGCCCCAGCATTTT.